This passage covers 18 T cell receptor beta chains from one sample sequenced in a study of T cell changes during pregnancy in multiple sclerosis. TCRdb's copy holds only in-frame clones and misses some; the assay was immunoSEQ multiplex PCR. The sample yields tens of thousands of clones, roughly 92% seen once. The sequenced material came from peripheral blood. All receptors come from a female donor with multiple sclerosis, enrolled in a pregnancy study.

J is TRBJ2-3 and V is TRBV2; 10 bases align to TRBD2. J gave up 7 bases and V 5 bases, and 12 bases lay outside the gene matches. In germline, CDR1 is SNHLY, CDR2 FYNNEI. The CDR3 totals 16 residues. CDR3 bases: TGTGCCAGCAGTCGGACAGACGGGACTAGCGCTAATACGCAGTATTTT. Protein sequence: CASSRTDGTSANTQYF.

The V gene is TRBV7-9, the J gene TRBJ2-3, with D perhaps TRBD2 (6 bases). CDR3 length: 13 residues. The V end was cut by 3 bases, the J end by 6 bases, with 10 bases between. The germline V gene has CDR1 SEHNR and CDR2 FQNEAQ (reference sequence). The CDR3 here is CASSFPAGDTQYF. In nucleotides, the CDR3 is TGTGCCAGCAGCTTCCCGGCGGGGGATACGCAGTATTTT.

CDR3 residues: CASAIPGQGIRGYTF. The CDR3 DNA is TGTGCCAGCGCTATCCCGGGACAGGGAATTCGCGGCTACACCTTC. The chain recombines TRBV27 with TRBJ1-2; 9 nucleotides match TRBD1. CDR3 length equals 15 residues. In germline, CDR1 is MNHEY, CDR2 SMNVEV (reference sequence). The V segment lost 8 bases and the J segment 8 bases; nucleotides outside the gene matches: 15.

The chain employs TRBV9 and TRBJ2-1, with 10 positions matching TRBD2. Germline trimming cut 1 base from V and 4 bases from J; bases unmatched to any gene: 2. The CDR3 is 15 residues long. Per the germline V gene, CDR1 is SGDLS and CDR2 is YYNGEE. CDR3 in amino acids: CASSVLAGGYNEQFF. CDR3 sequence (DNA): TGTGCCAGCAGCGTATTAGCGGGAGGATACAATGAGCAGTTCTTC.

The chain uses TRBV4-1 and TRBJ1-2, with D hard to call. Trimming took 1 base from V and 1 from J, leaving 10 bases between them. The CDR3 length is 15 residues. Germline lookup yields CDR1 MGHRA and CDR2 YSYEKL. CDR3 residues: CASSQAAGDNYGYTF. In DNA, the CDR3 is TGCGCCAGCAGCCAAGCGGCAGGTGATAACTATGGCTACACCTTC.

Only one count was recorded for this clone. This chain uses TRBV7-9 with TRBJ2-2; 10 bases are shared with TRBD2. Per germline, CDR1 SEHNR and CDR2 FQNEAQ (reference sequence). This CDR3 is built from 18 residues. Losses at the gene ends were 5 bases for V and 5 bases for J; bases not matched to a gene: 14. The CDR3 protein is CASSGGRGLAGDTGELFF. CDR3 bases: TGTGCCAGCAGCGGCGGGCGGGGCCTAGCGGGAGATACCGGGGAGCTGTTTTTT. Drawing the rest from reference TRBV7-9 and TRBJ2-2, the complete variable domain is DTGVSQNPRHKITKRGQNVTFRCDPISEHNRLYWYRQTLGQGPEFLTYFQNEAQLEKSRLLSDRFSAERPKGSFSTLEIQRTEQGDSAMYLCASSGGRGLAGDTGELFFGEGSRLTVL.

V and J are TRBV5-6 and TRBJ1-5; D possibly corresponds to TRBD1 (6 bases). The CDR3 sequence is 15 residues long. Germline-derived CDR1 and CDR2 are SGHDT and YYEEEE. The V end lost 0 bases, the J end lost 9 bases, and 16 bases lay between the germline ends. In DNA, the CDR3 is TGTGCCAGCAGCTTGGGACAGGCGACCAGGGGGCCCCAGCATTTT. Amino acid sequence: CASSLGQATRGPQHF.

The chain links TRBV13 to TRBJ1-3; no clear D. Germline loops: CDR1 PRHDT, CDR2 FYEKMQ (reference sequence). CDR3 size: 17 residues. V shed 0 bases and J shed 0 bases, with 12 bases lying between them. The CDR3 loop reads CASSLGRYSSSGNTIYF. CDR3 coding DNA: TGTGCCAGCAGCTTAGGCCGCTACAGTTCCTCTGGAAACACCATATATTTT.

The V call is TRBV21-1, the J call TRBJ1-1. TRBV21-1 is a pseudogene. The CDR3 loop spans 14 amino acids. The CDR3 protein is CASIRGAQSTEAFF. As DNA, the CDR3 is TGTGCCAGCATCCGAGGGGCGCAGAGTACTGAAGCTTTCTTT.

The chain uses TRBV30 and TRBJ2-5; TRBD2 aligns across 7 bases. Losses at the gene ends were 0 bases for V and 0 bases for J; bases not matched to a gene: 4. Germline V lookup: CDR1 GTSNPN, CDR2 SVGIG (reference sequence). CDR3 length: 15 residues. This CDR3 is CAWSVGLADQETQYF. CDR3 DNA: TGTGCCTGGAGTGTAGGGCTAGCGGACCAAGAGACCCAGTACTTC.

The DNA for the CDR3 is TGTGCCAGCAGCTTATCCGGCAGACGGGTGTCCTACAATGAGCAGTTCTTC. Protein: CASSLSGRRVSYNEQFF. The V and J genes are TRBV13 and TRBJ2-1, with D hard to call. Trimming removed 2 bases from V and 1 base from J, with 15 bases in between. Germline values: CDR1 PRHDT, CDR2 FYEKMQ (reference sequence). The CDR3 is 17 residues long. Full variable domain (rest looked up from reference TRBV13 and TRBJ2-1): AAGVIQSPRHLIKEKRETATLKCYPIPRHDTVYWYQQGPGQDPQFLISFYEKMQSDKGSIPDRFSAQQFSDYHSELNMSSLELGDSALYFCASSLSGRRVSYNEQFFGPGTRLTVL.

V usage is TRBV14 and J usage is TRBJ1-1; TRBD1 agrees at 7 bases. V was clipped by 5 bases and J by 6 bases; unmatched bases: 6. CDR3 length: 13 residues. Per germline, CDR1 SGHDN and CDR2 FVKESK. CDR3 in amino acids: CASSRDRLSEAFF. The CDR3 coding sequence is TGTGCCAGCAGCAGGGACAGACTCTCTGAAGCTTTCTTT.

This chain connects TRBV6-1 to TRBJ2-3; 11 bases fit TRBD2. V shed 4 bases, J shed 7 bases, and the junction held 16 bases outside the gene matches. Germline CDR1 is MNHNS and CDR2 is SASEGT. This CDR3 region has 18 residues. CDR3 protein: CASSGGSGRAGGPNTQYF. The CDR3, as DNA: TGTGCCAGCAGTGGGGGTAGCGGGAGGGCGGGCGGTCCGAATACGCAGTATTTT.

The chain employs TRBV28 and TRBJ2-7; TRBD1 agrees at 9 bases. J lost 3 bases, V lost 5 bases, and 2 bases had no gene match. The CDR3 contains 13 residues. In germline, CDR1 is MDHEN, CDR2 SYDVKM. CDR3 sequence: CASSPGQGYEQYF. The CDR3, as DNA: TGTGCCAGCAGTCCGGGACAGGGCTACGAGCAGTACTTC.

This clone has just one count. This chain connects TRBV21-1 to TRBJ2-1. TRBV21-1 is labeled a pseudogene. The CDR3 length is 18 residues. Here the CDR3 reads CASSKVAGGPFLYNEQFF. CDR3 nucleotides: TGTGCCAGCAGCAAAGTGGCAGGCGGACCCTTTTTATACAATGAGCAGTTCTTC.

The chain is built from TRBV5-1 and TRBJ2-4, with 8 bases fitting TRBD2. Germline CDR1 is SGHRS and CDR2 is YFSETQ. J was trimmed by 5 bases and V by 0 bases; bases with no gene match: 7. The CDR3 consists of 16 residues. The DNA of the CDR3 is TGCGCCAGCAGCTTGGGAGCGGGAGCGTGGGAAAACATTCAGTACTTC. Encoded protein: CASSLGAGAWENIQYF.

The V gene is TRBV4-2, the J gene TRBJ2-1; 13 nucleotides agree with TRBD2. Trimming cost V 6 bases and J 1 base; bases outside gene matches: 9. The germline V gene has CDR1 LGHNA and CDR2 YNFKEQ. This CDR3 is built from 18 residues. The CDR3 spells CASSLSGTSGISYNEQFF. The CDR3 DNA is TGTGCCAGCAGTCTCTCCGGGACTAGCGGGATTTCCTACAATGAGCAGTTCTTC.

The J gene is TRBJ2-7, the V gene TRBV5-4, with unresolved D. The germline V gene has CDR1 SGHNT and CDR2 YYREEE (reference sequence). V lost 1 base to trimming and J lost 1 base, with 12 bases between them. CDR3 size: 15 residues. The CDR3 spells CASSLRLNKSYEQYF. CDR3 bases: TGTGCCAGCAGCTTGAGGTTGAACAAATCCTACGAGCAGTACTTC.